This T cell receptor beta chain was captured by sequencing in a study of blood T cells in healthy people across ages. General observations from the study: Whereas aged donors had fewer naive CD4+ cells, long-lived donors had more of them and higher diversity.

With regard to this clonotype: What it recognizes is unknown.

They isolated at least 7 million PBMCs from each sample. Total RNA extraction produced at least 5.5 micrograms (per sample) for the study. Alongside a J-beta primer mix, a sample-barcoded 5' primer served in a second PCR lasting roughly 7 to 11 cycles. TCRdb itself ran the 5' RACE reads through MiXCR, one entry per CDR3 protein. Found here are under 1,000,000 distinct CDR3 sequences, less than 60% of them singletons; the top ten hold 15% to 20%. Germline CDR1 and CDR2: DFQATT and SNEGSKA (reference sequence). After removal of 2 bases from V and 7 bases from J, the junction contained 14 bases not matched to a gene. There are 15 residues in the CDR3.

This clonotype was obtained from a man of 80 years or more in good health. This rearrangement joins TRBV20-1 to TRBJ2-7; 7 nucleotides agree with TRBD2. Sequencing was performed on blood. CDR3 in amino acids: CSARPGLGDGGEQYF. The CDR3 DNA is TGCAGTGCTAGACCAGGACTAGGAGATGGCGGTGAGCAGTACTTC.